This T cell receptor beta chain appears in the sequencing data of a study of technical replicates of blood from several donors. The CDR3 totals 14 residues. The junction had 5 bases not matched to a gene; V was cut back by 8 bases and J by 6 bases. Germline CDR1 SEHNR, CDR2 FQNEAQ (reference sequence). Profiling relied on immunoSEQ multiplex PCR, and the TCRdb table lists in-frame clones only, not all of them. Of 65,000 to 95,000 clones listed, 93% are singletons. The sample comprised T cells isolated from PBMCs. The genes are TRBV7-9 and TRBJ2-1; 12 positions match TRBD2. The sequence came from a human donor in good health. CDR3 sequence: CASAGTSGSNEQFF. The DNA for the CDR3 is TGTGCCAGCGCCGGGACTAGCGGGTCCAATGAGCAGTTCTTC.